The present entry profiles one T cell receptor beta chain with its context. This clone turned up a few times. It lacks a known antigen. It has no much larger one-base neighbor in the sample; base qualities were not kept. Participants in the prospective study were enrolled through a virtual design, were aged roughly 18 to 100 years, and lived in roughly 24 United States geographic areas. To assign participants to cohorts, the prospective study relied on clinical history that participants themselves reported in a screening survey and a study questionnaire. ImmuneRACE Cohort 3 recovered participants were defined by two consecutive negative NP/OP PCR tests, healthcare professional clearance, or symptom resolution. In the prospective study, mobile phlebotomists collected whole blood, serum and a nasopharyngeal or oropharyngeal swab from each participant. Participants in the prospective study had the option to provide additional blood draws and questionnaires over an approximately 2-month period. Blood samples from the prospective study were shipped frozen or at room temperature prior to DNA extraction.

These data originate in a study of blood T cell repertoires in COVID-19 (dated by TCRdb to the early 2020s). Regarding the study in general: Collaborator samples came from the United States, Italy and Spain and covered acute and convalescent phases of COVID-19. The material from the prospective study consisted of cDNA or gDNA derived from T cells, B-cell-depleted T cells, or PBMCs. Deeply sampled blood TCRbeta repertoires from subjects exposed to, actively infected with, or recovered from COVID-19 were included in the dataset. A freely available public database, intended as a resource for researchers studying the immune response to SARS-CoV-2, is where the repertoires were released. The samples were drawn from the first 160 participants of the ongoing ImmuneRACE study and from more than 1,000 subjects provided by 6 global collaborators. Sample metadata almost always included a de-identified subject ID, COVID-19 status, age in years and sex. Where available, HLA class I and class II types were obtained from metadata supplied by the sample provider rather than from assay-based typing. What the work shows at the level of the full study, not this receptor alone: How much clinical and demographic metadata was included differed by source and by participant, and the metadata was provided uncurated.

TCRbeta CDR3 regions were amplified from genomic DNA using the immunoSEQ Assay, a bias-controlled multiplex PCR. Concerning the study's data processing: Nucleated cell counts per sample were estimated from amplification of reference gene primers within the assay. To quantify the absolute abundance of each unique TCRbeta CDR3 rearrangement, sequence reads were collapsed and filtered. For each sample, productive Simpson clonality was calculated by taking the square root of Simpson's diversity index across productive rearrangements. TCRdb mirrors the immuneACCESS table, restricted to in-frame sequences. Some clones are absent from its copies; in checked studies, under half trace to an unresolved V gene, and the reason for the others is unknown. V, J and clone size are taken as reported in that table, and D and trimming were inferred from the DNA itself. This sample has 200,000 to 250,000 clones in its table, and approximately 82% of those were observed once. Together, the top ten hold approximately 16% of the sample.

The specimen was PBMCs or T cells enriched from blood (not recorded which). The sequence was collected from a man aged 35 to 55 who had recovered from COVID-19.

The base sequence is TGTGCCAGCAGCCAAGTTAACAGGGTGAGCGAGCAGTACTTC. This sequence encodes CASSQVNRVSEQYF. The sequence is built from TRBV4-2 and TRBJ2-7; the best D guess is TRBD1, with 6 bases matching. From its cysteine to its phenylalanine, the CDR3 spans 14 amino acids. Only the CDR3 DNA stays, 42 bases, in frame from base 1. Per the germline V gene, LGHNA is the CDR1 and YNFKEQ is the CDR2. Trimming at the junction amounts to 1 base on V and 6 bases on J, and the germline ends lie 13 bases apart.